This T cell receptor (beta chain) comes out of a study of blood T cell repertoires in COVID-19. Study at large: Samples came from the United States, Italy and Spain, spanning acute and convalescent COVID-19. The analysed material was cDNA or gDNA that came from T cells, B-cell-depleted T cells, or PBMCs.

Authors' processing steps: Using reference gene primer amplification, nucleated cell counts were estimated. TCRdb's table, derived via immunoSEQ multiplex PCR, lists solely in-frame clones and lacks some. Clonal size and the V and J genes are those of that table, whereas D and trimming came from the DNA. Of over 200,000 clones listed, just under 90% are singletons. Seattle patients were enrolled while actively infected and followed longitudinally. Trimming left V 0 bases short and J 1 base short, with 14 bases between. In germline, CDR1 is MGHRA, CDR2 YSYEKL. There are 17 residues in the CDR3. The sample comprised peripheral blood. The origin of this receptor is a young man with COVID-19, enrolled during active disease. J is TRBJ2-3 and V is TRBV4-1, with D maybe TRBD2 (7 bases). This CDR3 reads CASSQDQGGGRTDTQYF. For the CDR3, the DNA is TGCGCCAGCAGCCAAGATCAAGGGGGGGGACGCACAGATACGCAGTATTTT.